The 30 T cell receptor beta chains reported below all come from one sample, sequenced in a study of shared clonotypes between healthy human individuals. TCRdb's copy holds only in-frame clones and misses some; the assay was immunoSEQ multiplex PCR. The sample holds about 1.5 million clones, 95% to 99% seen once. The material sequenced was naive CD4+ T cells sorted from blood. Subset noted: CD45RA+ positively selected. These receptors originate from a man under 40 in good health.

The genes are TRBV27 and TRBJ1-1; D perhaps matches TRBD1 (5 bases). Trimming left V 2 bases short and J 4 bases short, with 17 bases between. Looked up from germline, CDR1 is MNHEY and CDR2 is SMNVEV (reference sequence). The CDR3 is 16 amino acids. The CDR3: CASSLKPWPGGTEAFF. The CDR3 nucleotides read TGTGCCAGCAGTTTAAAACCTTGGCCGGGGGGCACTGAAGCTTTCTTT.

The CDR3 nucleotides are TGCGCCAGCAGCTTGGGTAGCGGGAAAGAGACCCAGTACTTC. The encoded protein is CASSLGSGKETQYF. This chain uses TRBV5-1 with TRBJ2-5; 8 bases are a match to TRBD2. Losses at the gene ends were 0 bases for V and 3 bases for J; bases not matched to a gene: 1. Germline assignment: CDR1 SGHRS and CDR2 YFSETQ. CDR3 size: 14 residues. The full variable domain, completed using reference TRBV5-1 and TRBJ2-5, is KAGVTQTPRYLIKTRGQQVTLSCSPISGHRSVSWYQQTPGQGLQFLFEYFSETQRNKGNFPGRFSGRQFSNSRSEMNVSTLELGDSALYLCASSLGSGKETQYFGPGTRLLVL.

This rearrangement joins TRBV28 to TRBJ2-3; TRBD2 matches at 12 bases. J was trimmed by 0 bases and V by 5 bases; bases with no gene match: 6. Germline CDR1 and CDR2: MDHEN and SYDVKM. The length of the CDR3 is 17 residues. For the CDR3, the DNA is TGTGCCAGCAGTGTACTAGCGGGAGGAGTAAGCACAGATACGCAGTATTTT. Translating it yields CASSVLAGGVSTDTQYF.

The chain carries TRBV28 and TRBJ2-7; D is uncertain. This CDR3 comprises 14 residues. With 4 bases removed from V and 3 bases from J, the gap between germline ends came to 13 bases. Germline V gene sequence: CDR1 MDHEN, CDR2 SYDVKM. For the CDR3, the DNA is TGTGCCAGCAGTTCCCCGTGGAAAGGCTACGAGCAGTACTTC. Protein product: CASSSPWKGYEQYF.

The rearrangement links TRBV6-4 to TRBJ2-2; TRBD2 might be the D (5 bases). Germline V gene sequence: CDR1 MRHNA, CDR2 SNTAGT. The CDR3 length is 16 residues. Trimming removed 2 bases at V and 8 bases at J, with 18 bases between. The CDR3 nucleotides are TGTGCCAGCAGTGACACCGGGGTTAGCACATCTGGGGAGCTGTTTTTT. Residues: CASSDTGVSTSGELFF.

The rearrangement links TRBV4-1 to TRBJ1-5; D call uncertain. V lost 3 bases to trimming and J lost 3 bases, with 21 bases between them. Germline CDR1 MGHRA, CDR2 YSYEKL. The length of the CDR3 is 18 residues. CDR3 sequence (DNA): TGCGCCAGCAGCCATACACCCGACCGTGCGGATGTCAATCAGCCCCAGCATTTT. Protein product: CASSHTPDRADVNQPQHF.

With regard to this clone: This specimen includes other DNA sequences encoding the same CDR3. The rearrangement joins TRBV15 to TRBJ2-5; D tentatively reads TRBD1 or TRBD2 (5 bases each). Trimming removed 0 bases at V and 4 bases at J, with 12 bases between. Germline V gives CDR1 LNHNV, CDR2 YYDKDF (reference sequence). This CDR3 is built from 15 residues. The CDR3 coding sequence is TGTGCCACCAGCAGAGATCCATCGGGGCGAGAGACCCAGTACTTC. This encodes CATSRDPSGRETQYF.

The rearrangement uses TRBV4-3 and TRBJ2-7; D is perhaps TRBD2 (6 bases). CDR3 length: 13 residues. Trimming took off 0 bases at V and 9 bases at J, with 12 bases between the two ends. The germline V gene encodes CDR1 LGHNA and CDR2 YSLEER. In nucleotides, the CDR3 is TGCGCCAGCAGCCAAGATGAAAGGGAGGTGCAGTACTTC. This encodes CASSQDEREVQYF.

This chain joins TRBV9 and TRBJ1-1, with D hard to call. Germline-derived CDR1 and CDR2 are SGDLS and YYNGEE. CDR3 length: 16 residues. The V gene lost 4 bases and the J gene lost 0 bases, with 16 bases spanning the gap. The CDR3 region is CASSPTGGGMNTEAFF. The CDR3 DNA reads TGTGCCAGCAGCCCTACGGGCGGTGGCATGAACACTGAAGCTTTCTTT.

The gene calls are TRBV19 and TRBJ1-2, with a possible D match to TRBD1 (6 bases). There are 13 residues in the CDR3. The germline V gene has CDR1 LNHDA and CDR2 SQIVND (reference sequence). V lost 5 bases and J lost 4, with 11 bases in between. DNA of the CDR3: TGTGCCAGTAGTTCCGGGACACCCTATGGCTACACCTTC. Its translation: CASSSGTPYGYTF.

The V call is TRBV13, the J call TRBJ2-2; D gene ambiguous. Trimming removed 6 bases from V and 2 bases from J, with 13 bases in between. The CDR3 has 15 amino acids. Per the germline V gene, CDR1 is PRHDT and CDR2 is FYEKMQ (reference sequence). The CDR3 DNA is TGTGCCAGCAGACATAAAACCATTAACACCGGGGAGCTGTTTTTT. This gives the protein CASRHKTINTGELFF.

The rearrangement uses TRBV28 and TRBJ2-2, with D possibly being TRBD1 (5 bases). Trimming took 10 bases from V and 6 from J, leaving 9 bases between them. This CDR3 spans 11 amino acids. Germline CDR1 reads MDHEN; CDR2 reads SYDVKM. The CDR3 DNA is TGTGCCACGCAGGGTCCCGGGGAGCTGTTTTTT. Translating gives CATQGPGELFF.

V and J are TRBV30 and TRBJ1-4; no firm D call. In germline, CDR1 is GTSNPN, CDR2 SVGIG (reference sequence). The CDR3 contains 13 residues. V shed 3 bases and J shed 2 bases, with 7 bases lying between them. CDR3 nucleotides: TGTGCCTGGAGCGGGGTGACTAATGAAAAACTGTTTTTT. It yields the protein CAWSGVTNEKLFF. The full variable domain, completed using reference TRBV30 and TRBJ1-4, is SQTIHQWPATLVQPVGSPLSLECTVEGTSNPNLYWYRQAAGRGLQLLFYSVGIGQISSEVPQNLSASRPQDRQFILSSKKLLLSDSGFYLCAWSGVTNEKLFFGSGTQLSVL.

This chain joins TRBV6-1 and TRBJ2-7; the D is unclear. CDR1 is MNHNS, CDR2 SASEGT, per germline. CDR3 length: 11 residues. Trimming took off 3 bases at V and 6 bases at J, with 6 bases between the two ends. CDR3 sequence reads: CASSEPFEQYF. The CDR3 region has the DNA TGTGCCAGCAGTGAGCCTTTCGAGCAGTACTTC.

The chain carries TRBV7-9 and TRBJ2-7, with a weak D call TRBD2 (6 bases). The V and J ends lost 1 base and 3 bases respectively, with 13 bases between them. The length of the CDR3 is 15 residues. Germline CDR1 reads SEHNR; CDR2 reads FQNEAQ (reference sequence). DNA for the CDR3: TGTGCCAGCAGCTTAGTGAGGGGACTTCACTACGAGCAGTACTTC. As protein: CASSLVRGLHYEQYF.

CDR3 nucleotides: TGTGCCAGCAGCTTAGGGTTCGGGAGGCAGGAGACCCAGTACTTC. It encodes CASSLGFGRQETQYF. This chain uses TRBV7-2 with TRBJ2-5; 7 bases fit TRBD2. With 1 base clipped from V and 5 bases from J, the junction kept 7 bases outside the gene matches. Germline CDR1 and CDR2: SGHTA and FQGNSA. CDR3 length: 15 residues. Supplemented by reference TRBV7-2 and TRBJ2-5, the full variable domain reads GAGVSQSPSNKVTEKGKDVELRCDPISGHTALYWYRQSLGQGLEFLIYFQGNSAPDKSGLPSDRFSAERTGGSVSTLTIQRTQQEDSAVYLCASSLGFGRQETQYFGPGTRLLVL.

As concerns this clone: Other DNA sequences from this sample encode an identical CDR3 as well. The genes are TRBV7-2 and TRBJ2-5; unclear D gene. Trimming cost V 1 base and J 2 bases, with 8 bases left between them. CDR3 size: 14 residues. Germline V lookup: CDR1 SGHTA, CDR2 FQGNSA. The DNA for the CDR3 is TGTGCCAGCAGCTTAGTGGTCGGGCAAGAGACCCAGTACTTC. Translation: CASSLVVGQETQYF.

CDR3 coding DNA: TGTGCCAGCTCACCGGAAGGGGCGCCGGGCACTGAAGCTTTCTTT. Its protein product is CASSPEGAPGTEAFF. The chain carries TRBV18 and TRBJ1-1, with D perhaps TRBD1 (5 bases). CDR1 is KGHSH and CDR2 is LQKENI in the germline V gene. This CDR3 spans 15 amino acids. V lost 3 bases and J lost 4, with 15 bases in between.

This rearrangement joins TRBV18 to TRBJ2-3, with D perhaps matching TRBD2 (6 bases). The CDR3 is 16 residues long. CDR1 and CDR2 from the germline V gene are KGHSH and LQKENI. Trimming shortened V by 0 bases and J by 1 base, and 11 bases separated the two germline ends. The CDR3, as DNA: TGTGCCAGCTCACCACCTTCGGGCGGGGGCACAGATACGCAGTATTTT. Amino acids: CASSPPSGGGTDTQYF.

V is TRBV27 and J is TRBJ1-2; a weak D match, TRBD1 (6 bases). CDR1 and CDR2 (germline): MNHEY, SMNVEV (reference sequence). Deletions cut 5 bases from V and 6 bases from J, with 19 bases between. CDR3 size: 15 residues. As DNA, the CDR3 is TGTGCCAGCAGTCTACGATCCCGAGGGGGTGATGGCTACACCTTC. This encodes CASSLRSRGGDGYTF.

The J gene is TRBJ1-5, the V gene TRBV19, with D possibly TRBD1 on 6 matching bases. Between the trimmed V and J ends, which lost 1 base and 7 bases, there was a span of 14 bases. The CDR3 totals 15 residues. Germline values: CDR1 LNHDA, CDR2 SQIVND (reference sequence). For the CDR3, the DNA is TGTGCCAGTAGTATAGCCGGGGGGGCTAACCAGCCCCAGCATTTT. It specifies CASSIAGGANQPQHF.

This clone is a singleton in its sample. This rearrangement joins TRBV4-3 to TRBJ2-3; TRBD2 is a possible D gene (6 bases). Per the germline V gene, CDR1 is LGHNA and CDR2 is YSLEER. The CDR3 is made up of 15 amino acids. V lost 4 bases and J 0 bases, leaving 11 bases between the germline ends. CDR3 DNA: TGCGCCAGCAGCCGTTGGGACTCCAGCACAGATACGCAGTATTTT. It translates to CASSRWDSSTDTQYF.

This clone was detected a few times. The same CDR3 can be traced to other DNA sequences in this sample. The V gene is TRBV28, the J gene TRBJ2-7; 10 nucleotides agree with TRBD2. V dropped 5 bases and J dropped 3; count of bases not matched to a gene: 1. CDR1 is MDHEN and CDR2 is SYDVKM in the germline V gene. This CDR3 spans 13 amino acids. In nucleotides, the CDR3 is TGTGCCAGCAGTCGACTAGCGGGCTACGAGCAGTACTTC. Residues: CASSRLAGYEQYF.

The chain links TRBV5-1 to TRBJ2-1; 10 nucleotides match TRBD2. The J segment lost 4 bases and the V segment lost 0 bases, leaving 10 bases of the junction unmatched. Germline assignment: CDR1 SGHRS and CDR2 YFSETQ. The CDR3 spans 18 residues. For the CDR3, the DNA is TGCGCCAGCAGCTTGGTAGGGCTAGCGGGAGCAGGGTACAATGAGCAGTTCTTC. It codes for CASSLVGLAGAGYNEQFF.

The chain combines TRBV18 with TRBJ2-5; 10 bases are a match to TRBD2. Trimming at V came to 0 bases and at J to 5 bases, leaving 6 bases not matched to a gene. The CDR3 extends over 16 amino acids. Germline V lookup: CDR1 KGHSH, CDR2 LQKENI. CDR3 coding DNA: TGTGCCAGCTCACCACCCCCCGCTAGCGGGAGTGAGACCCAGTACTTC. This gives the protein CASSPPPASGSETQYF.

The chain recombines TRBV7-3 with TRBJ2-7; D possibly matches TRBD1 or TRBD2 (5 bases each). CDR1 and CDR2 (germline): SGHTA, FQGTGA. V was trimmed by 6 bases and J by 0 bases, leaving 9 bases between them. The CDR3 runs to 13 residues. For the CDR3, the DNA is TGTGCCAGCAGTAAGGGACCCTCCTACGAGCAGTACTTC. This sequence encodes CASSKGPSYEQYF. The entire variable domain, with the rest obtained from reference TRBV7-3 and TRBJ2-7, is as follows: GAGVSQTPSNKVTEKGKYVELRCDPISGHTALYWYRQSLGQGPEFLIYFQGTGAADDSGLPNDRFFAVRPEGSVSTLKIQRTERGDSAVYLCASSKGPSYEQYFGPGTRLTVT.

As concerns this clone: A read error may explain this, as a much larger clone is one base away. The same CDR3 can be traced to other DNA sequences in this sample. CDR3 region: CASSPKETQYF. CDR3 sequence (DNA): TGTGCCAGCTCCCCAAAAGAGACCCAGTACTTC. The chain links TRBV18 to TRBJ2-5; D gene ambiguous. The CDR3 loop spans 11 amino acids. Germline-derived CDR1 and CDR2 are KGHSH and LQKENI. Trimming stripped 6 bases from V and 3 bases from J, with 5 bases between.

This chain connects TRBV27 to TRBJ1-5; 7 bases are shared with TRBD1. The V gene's germline CDR1 is MNHEY and CDR2 SMNVEV (reference sequence). V dropped 6 bases and J dropped 6; count of bases not matched to a gene: 8. The CDR3 is made up of 14 amino acids. The CDR3 DNA is TGTGCCAGCAGCCAATGGGCAGGGGGTCAGCCCCAGCATTTT. Encoded protein: CASSQWAGGQPQHF.

This rearrangement joins TRBV2 to TRBJ2-7; a weak D match, TRBD1 (6 bases). V lost 7 bases and J 2 bases, leaving 15 bases between the germline ends. The CDR3 is 14 amino acids. Germline V lookup: CDR1 SNHLY, CDR2 FYNNEI. CDR3 in DNA: TGTGCCAGCATTCCACCGGACAGAGCCTACGAGCAGTACTTC. The encoded protein is CASIPPDRAYEQYF.

The chain carries TRBV5-1 and TRBJ2-3, with D possibly matching TRBD2 (6 bases). This CDR3 spans 14 amino acids. The germline V and J ends were trimmed by 3 bases and 0 bases, with 8 bases remaining between them. CDR1 SGHRS and CDR2 YFSETQ come from the germline V gene. The CDR3 DNA is TGCGCCAGCAGCTCCGGACTAAGCACAGATACGCAGTATTTT. Its translation: CASSSGLSTDTQYF.